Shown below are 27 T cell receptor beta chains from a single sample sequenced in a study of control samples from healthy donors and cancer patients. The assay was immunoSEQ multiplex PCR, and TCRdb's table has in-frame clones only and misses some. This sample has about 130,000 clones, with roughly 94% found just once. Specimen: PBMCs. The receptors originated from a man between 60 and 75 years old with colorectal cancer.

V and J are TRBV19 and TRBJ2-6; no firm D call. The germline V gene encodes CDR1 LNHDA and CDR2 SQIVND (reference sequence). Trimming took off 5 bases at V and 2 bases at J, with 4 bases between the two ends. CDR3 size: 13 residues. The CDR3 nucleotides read TGTGCCAGTAGTCGGGCTGGGGCCAACGTCCTGACTTTC. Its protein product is CASSRAGANVLTF.

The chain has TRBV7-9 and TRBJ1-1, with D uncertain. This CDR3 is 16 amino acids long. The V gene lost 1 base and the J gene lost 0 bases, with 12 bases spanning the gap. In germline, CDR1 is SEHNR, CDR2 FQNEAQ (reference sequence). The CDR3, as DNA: TGTGCCAGCAGCTTAGGTTCGCGGGGAATGAACACTGAAGCTTTCTTT. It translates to CASSLGSRGMNTEAFF.

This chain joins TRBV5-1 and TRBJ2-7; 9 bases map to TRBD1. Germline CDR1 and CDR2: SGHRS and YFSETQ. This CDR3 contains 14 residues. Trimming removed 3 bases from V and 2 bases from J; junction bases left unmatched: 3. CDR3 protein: CASSSGTGTYEQYF. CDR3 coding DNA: TGCGCCAGCAGCTCCGGGACAGGGACCTACGAGCAGTACTTC.

In DNA, the CDR3 is TGTGCCAGTAGTCGGGGACAGGGGGCGAGAATCGATTTGGACTATGGCTACACCTTC. Its protein is CASSRGQGARIDLDYGYTF. The chain combines TRBV19 with TRBJ1-2, with 12 bases that match TRBD1. Germline CDR1 reads LNHDA; CDR2 reads SQIVND (reference sequence). This CDR3 has 19 amino acids. V gave up 5 bases and J gave up 3 bases; unmatched junction bases: 16.

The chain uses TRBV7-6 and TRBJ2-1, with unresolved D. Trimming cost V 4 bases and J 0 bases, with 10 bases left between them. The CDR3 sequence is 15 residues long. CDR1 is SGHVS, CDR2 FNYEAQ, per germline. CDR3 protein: CASSSGPSSYNEQFF. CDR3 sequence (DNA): TGTGCCAGCAGCTCCGGACCCAGCTCCTACAATGAGCAGTTCTTC.

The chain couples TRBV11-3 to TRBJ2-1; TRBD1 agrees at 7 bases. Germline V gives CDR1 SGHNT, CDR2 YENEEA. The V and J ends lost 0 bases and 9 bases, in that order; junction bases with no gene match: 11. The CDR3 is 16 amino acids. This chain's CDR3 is CASSLDDWQGVSEQFF. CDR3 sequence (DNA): TGTGCCAGCAGCTTAGATGATTGGCAGGGGGTGAGTGAGCAGTTCTTC.

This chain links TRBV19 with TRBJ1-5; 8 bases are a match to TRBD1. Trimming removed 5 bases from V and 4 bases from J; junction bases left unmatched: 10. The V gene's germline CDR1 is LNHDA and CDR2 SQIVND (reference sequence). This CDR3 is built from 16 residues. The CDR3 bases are TGTGCCAGTAGTCCTCCCGGACAGGGTCGGAATCAGCCCCAGCATTTT. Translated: CASSPPGQGRNQPQHF.

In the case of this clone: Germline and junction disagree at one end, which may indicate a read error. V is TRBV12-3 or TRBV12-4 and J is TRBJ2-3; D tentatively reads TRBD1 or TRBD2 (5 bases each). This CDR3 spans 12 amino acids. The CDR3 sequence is CATQNPRDAPGF. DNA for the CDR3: TGTGCCACCCAAAACCCGAGGGACGCCCCGGGTTTT.

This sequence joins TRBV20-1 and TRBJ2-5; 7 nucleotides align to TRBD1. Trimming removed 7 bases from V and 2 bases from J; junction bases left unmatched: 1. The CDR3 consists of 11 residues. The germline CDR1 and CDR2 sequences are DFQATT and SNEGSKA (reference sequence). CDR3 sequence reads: CSGQGQETQYF. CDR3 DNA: TGCAGTGGACAGGGACAAGAGACCCAGTACTTC.

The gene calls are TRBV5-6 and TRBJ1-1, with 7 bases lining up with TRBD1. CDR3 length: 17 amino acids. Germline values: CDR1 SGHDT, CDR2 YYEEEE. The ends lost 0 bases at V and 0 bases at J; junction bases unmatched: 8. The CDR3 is CASSLGGPRGVNTEAFF. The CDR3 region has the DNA TGTGCCAGCAGCTTGGGGGGCCCCAGGGGGGTGAACACTGAAGCTTTCTTT.

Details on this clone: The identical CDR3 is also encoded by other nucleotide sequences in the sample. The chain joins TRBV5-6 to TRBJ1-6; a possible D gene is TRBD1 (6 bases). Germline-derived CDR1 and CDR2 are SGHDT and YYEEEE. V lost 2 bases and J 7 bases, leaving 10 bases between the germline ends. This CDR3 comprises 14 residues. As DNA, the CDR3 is TGTGCCAGCAGCTTAGGGCAGGGGAATTCACCCCTCCACTTT. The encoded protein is CASSLGQGNSPLHF.

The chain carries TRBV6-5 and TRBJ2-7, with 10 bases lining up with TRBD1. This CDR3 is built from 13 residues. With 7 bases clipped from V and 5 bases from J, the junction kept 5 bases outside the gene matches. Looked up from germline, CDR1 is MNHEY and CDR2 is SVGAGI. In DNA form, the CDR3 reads TGTGCCAGCACCACCGGGACAGGGGACGAGCAGTACTTC. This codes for CASTTGTGDEQYF.

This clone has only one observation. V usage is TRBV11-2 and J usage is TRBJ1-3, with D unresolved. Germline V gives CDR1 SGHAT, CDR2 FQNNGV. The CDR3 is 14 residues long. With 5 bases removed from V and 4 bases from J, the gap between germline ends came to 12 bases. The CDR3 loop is CASSLQLAGNTIYF. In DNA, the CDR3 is TGTGCCAGCAGCCTACAGCTTGCGGGAAACACCATATATTTT.

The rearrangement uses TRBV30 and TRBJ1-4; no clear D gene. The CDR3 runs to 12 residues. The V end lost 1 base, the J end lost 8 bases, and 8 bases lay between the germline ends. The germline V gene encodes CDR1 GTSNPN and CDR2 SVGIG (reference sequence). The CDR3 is CAWSGGKEKLFF. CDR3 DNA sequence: TGTGCCTGGAGTGGAGGAAAGGAAAAACTGTTTTTT.

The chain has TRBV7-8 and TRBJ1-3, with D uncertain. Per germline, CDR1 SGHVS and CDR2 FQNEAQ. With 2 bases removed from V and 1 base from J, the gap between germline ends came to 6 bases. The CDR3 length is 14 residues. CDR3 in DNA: TGTGCCAGCAGCTTAATCGAATCTGGAAACACCATATATTTT. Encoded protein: CASSLIESGNTIYF. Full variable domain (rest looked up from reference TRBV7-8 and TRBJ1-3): GAGVSQSPRYKVAKRGQDVALRCDPISGHVSLFWYQQALGQGPEFLTYFQNEAQLDKSGLPSDRFFAERPEGSVSTLKIQRTQQEDSAVYLCASSLIESGNTIYFGEGSWLTVV.

CDR3 loop: CASSQDRGPYGYTF. CDR3 bases: TGTGCCAGCAGCCAGGACAGGGGACCCTATGGCTACACCTTC. V gene TRBV7-8 combines with J gene TRBJ1-2, with 9 nucleotides matching TRBD1. The CDR3 has 14 amino acids. The V segment lost 5 bases and the J segment 4 bases; nucleotides outside the gene matches: 5. CDR1 SGHVS and CDR2 FQNEAQ come from the germline V gene.

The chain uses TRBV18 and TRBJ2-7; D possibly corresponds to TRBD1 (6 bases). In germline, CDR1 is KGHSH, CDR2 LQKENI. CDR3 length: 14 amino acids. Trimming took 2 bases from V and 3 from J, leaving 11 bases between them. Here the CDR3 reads CASSPSRQDYEQYF. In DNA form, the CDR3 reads TGTGCCAGCTCACCATCTCGACAGGACTACGAGCAGTACTTC.

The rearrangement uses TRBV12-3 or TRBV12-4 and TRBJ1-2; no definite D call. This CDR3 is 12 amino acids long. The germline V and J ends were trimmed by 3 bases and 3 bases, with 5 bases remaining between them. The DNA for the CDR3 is TGTGCCAGCAGTTTTGACGACTATGGCTACACCTTC. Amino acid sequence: CASSFDDYGYTF.

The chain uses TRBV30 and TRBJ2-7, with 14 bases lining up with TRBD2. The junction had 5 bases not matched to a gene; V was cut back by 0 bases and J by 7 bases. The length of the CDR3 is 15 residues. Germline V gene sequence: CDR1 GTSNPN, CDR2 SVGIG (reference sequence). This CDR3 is CAWSVSGLAGEEQYF. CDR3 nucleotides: TGTGCCTGGAGTGTCTCGGGACTAGCGGGGGAAGAGCAGTACTTC. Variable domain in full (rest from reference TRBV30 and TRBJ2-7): SQTIHQWPATLVQPVGSPLSLECTVEGTSNPNLYWYRQAAGRGLQLLFYSVGIGQISSEVPQNLSASRPQDRQFILSSKKLLLSDSGFYLCAWSVSGLAGEEQYFGPGTRLTVT.

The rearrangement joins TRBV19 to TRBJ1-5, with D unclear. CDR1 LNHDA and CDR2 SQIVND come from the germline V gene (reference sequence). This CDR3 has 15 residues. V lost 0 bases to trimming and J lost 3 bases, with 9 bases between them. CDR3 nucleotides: TGTGCCAGTAGTATAGATACGCGGGCCAATCAGCCCCAGCATTTT. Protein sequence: CASSIDTRANQPQHF. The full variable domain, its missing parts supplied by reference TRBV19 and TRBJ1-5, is DGGITQSPKYLFRKEGQNVTLSCEQNLNHDAMYWYRQDPGQGLRLIYYSQIVNDFQKGDIAEGYSVSREKKESFPLTVTSAQKNPTAFYLCASSIDTRANQPQHFGDGTRLSIL.

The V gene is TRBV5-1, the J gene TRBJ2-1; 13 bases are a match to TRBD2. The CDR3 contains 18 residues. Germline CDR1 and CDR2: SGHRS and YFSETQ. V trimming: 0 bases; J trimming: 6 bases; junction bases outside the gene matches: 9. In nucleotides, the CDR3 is TGCGCCAGCAGCTTGGGACTAGCGGGGGGCGCTGGGGGCAATGAGCAGTTCTTC. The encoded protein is CASSLGLAGGAGGNEQFF. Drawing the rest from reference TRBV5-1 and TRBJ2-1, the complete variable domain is KAGVTQTPRYLIKTRGQQVTLSCSPISGHRSVSWYQQTPGQGLQFLFEYFSETQRNKGNFPGRFSGRQFSNSRSEMNVSTLELGDSALYLCASSLGLAGGAGGNEQFFGPGTRLTVL.

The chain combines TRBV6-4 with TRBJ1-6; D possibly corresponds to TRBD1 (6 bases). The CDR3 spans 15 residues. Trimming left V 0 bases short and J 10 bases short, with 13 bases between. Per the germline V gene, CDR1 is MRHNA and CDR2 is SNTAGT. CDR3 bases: TGTGCCAGCAGTGACTCGAGAACAGGGAGATCACCCCTCCACTTT. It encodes CASSDSRTGRSPLHF.

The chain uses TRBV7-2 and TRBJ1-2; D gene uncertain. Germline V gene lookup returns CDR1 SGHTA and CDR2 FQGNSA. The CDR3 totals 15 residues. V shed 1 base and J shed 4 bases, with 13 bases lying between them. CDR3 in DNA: TGTGCCAGCAGCTTAGAGGGCAGTTACAGCTATGGCTACACCTTC. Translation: CASSLEGSYSYGYTF. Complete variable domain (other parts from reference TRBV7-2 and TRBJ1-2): GAGVSQSPSNKVTEKGKDVELRCDPISGHTALYWYRQSLGQGLEFLIYFQGNSAPDKSGLPSDRFSAERTGGSVSTLTIQRTQQEDSAVYLCASSLEGSYSYGYTFGSGTRLTVV.

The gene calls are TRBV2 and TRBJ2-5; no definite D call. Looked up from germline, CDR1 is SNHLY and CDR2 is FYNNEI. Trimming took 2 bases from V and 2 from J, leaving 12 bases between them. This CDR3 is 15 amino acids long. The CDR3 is CASSELTGLQETQYF. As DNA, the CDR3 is TGTGCCAGCAGTGAATTAACTGGGTTGCAAGAGACCCAGTACTTC.

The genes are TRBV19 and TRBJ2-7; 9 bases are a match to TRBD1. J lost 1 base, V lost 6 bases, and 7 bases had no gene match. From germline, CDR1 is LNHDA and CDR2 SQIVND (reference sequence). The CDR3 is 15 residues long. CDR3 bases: TGTGCCAGTAGATCAGGGACAGGGAGTTCCTACGAGCAGTACTTC. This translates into CASRSGTGSSYEQYF.

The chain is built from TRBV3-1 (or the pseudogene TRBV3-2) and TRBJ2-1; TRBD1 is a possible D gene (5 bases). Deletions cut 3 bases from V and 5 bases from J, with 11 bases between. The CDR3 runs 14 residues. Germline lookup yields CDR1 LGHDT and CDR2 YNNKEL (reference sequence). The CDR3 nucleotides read TGTGCCAGCAGCCAGGGTGTCAGGGACAATGAGCAGTTCTTC. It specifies CASSQGVRDNEQFF.

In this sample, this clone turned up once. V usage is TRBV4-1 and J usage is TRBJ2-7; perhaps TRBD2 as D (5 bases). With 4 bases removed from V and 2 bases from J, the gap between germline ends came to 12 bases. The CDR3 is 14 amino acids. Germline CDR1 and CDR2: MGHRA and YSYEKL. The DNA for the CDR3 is TGCGCCAGCAGCCCTCCGGGATATACCTACGAGCAGTACTTC. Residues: CASSPPGYTYEQYF.